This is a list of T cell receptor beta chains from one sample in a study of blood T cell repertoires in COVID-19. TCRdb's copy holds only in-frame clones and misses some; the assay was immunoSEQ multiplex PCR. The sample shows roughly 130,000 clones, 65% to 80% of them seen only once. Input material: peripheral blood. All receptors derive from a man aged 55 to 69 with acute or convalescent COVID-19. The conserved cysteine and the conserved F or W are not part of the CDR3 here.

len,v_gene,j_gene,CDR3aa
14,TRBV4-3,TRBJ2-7,ASSQEGGSSSYEQY
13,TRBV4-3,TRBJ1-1,ASSQGAAMNTEAF
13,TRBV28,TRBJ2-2,ASGPGIANTGELF
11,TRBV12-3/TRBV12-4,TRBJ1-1,ASSYGVGTEAF
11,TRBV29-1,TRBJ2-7,SVKAGTAYEQY
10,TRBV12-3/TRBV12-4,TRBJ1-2,ASSPTGLGYT
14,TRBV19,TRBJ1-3,ASSLTGAASGNTIY
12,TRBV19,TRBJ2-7,ASRSSQTGGEQY
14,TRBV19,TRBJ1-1,ASSIKGQGFGTEAF
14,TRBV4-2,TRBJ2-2,ASSQAGGANTGELF
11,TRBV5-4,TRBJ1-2,ASSWTGPGGYT
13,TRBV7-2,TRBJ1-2,ASSLDRGSFYGYT
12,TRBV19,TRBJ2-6,ASRDSSGANVLT
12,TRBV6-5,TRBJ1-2,ASTQTDASYGYT
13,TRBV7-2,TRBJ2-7,ASSSVTGSTYEQY
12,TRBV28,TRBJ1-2,ASSQGQGSYGYT
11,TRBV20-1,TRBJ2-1,SASDGSGNEQF
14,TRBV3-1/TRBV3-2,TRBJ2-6,ASSRSGFSGANVLT
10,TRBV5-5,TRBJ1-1,ASSRTGTEAF
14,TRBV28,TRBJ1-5,ASSLVGQGLNQPQH
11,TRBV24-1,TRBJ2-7,ATSEGGSYEQY
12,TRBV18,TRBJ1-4,ASSPRQGGEKLF
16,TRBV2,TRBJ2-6,ASSEPSPGLSGANVLT
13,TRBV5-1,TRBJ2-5,ASSSGQGWGKTQY
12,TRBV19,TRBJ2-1,ASNGGQGWGEQF
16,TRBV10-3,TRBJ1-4,AISESKGKGAQTEKLF
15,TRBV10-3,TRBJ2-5,AISEGEGPTLQETQY
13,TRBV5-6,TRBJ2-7,ASSLKASIRYEQY
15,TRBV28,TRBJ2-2,ASTRGLAGVGTGELF
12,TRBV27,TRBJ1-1,ATRGGTGHTEAF
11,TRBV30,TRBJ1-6,AWSESHNSPLH
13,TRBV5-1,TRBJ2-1,ASSLDGLGYNEQF
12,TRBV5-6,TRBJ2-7,ASSSLDRGYEQY
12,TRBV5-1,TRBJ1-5,ASSLGTGVQPQH
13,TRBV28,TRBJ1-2,ASSLSGQSDYGYT
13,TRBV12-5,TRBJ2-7,ASGSNRSRPYEQY
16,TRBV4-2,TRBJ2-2,ASSQEARGTGVPGELF
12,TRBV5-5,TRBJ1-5,ASTISGNNQPQH
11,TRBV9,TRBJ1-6,ASSVGGGSPLH
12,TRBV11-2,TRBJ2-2,ASSLYSNTGELF
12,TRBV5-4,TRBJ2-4,ASSFRQGGNIQY
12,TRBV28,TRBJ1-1,ASRPLGGRTEAF
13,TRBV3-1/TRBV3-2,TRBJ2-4,ASSQELGREYIQY
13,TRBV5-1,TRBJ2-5,ASSLAGGGQETQY
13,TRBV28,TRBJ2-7,ASTPTPGTPVEQY
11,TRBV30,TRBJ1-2,AWSAGRLYGYT
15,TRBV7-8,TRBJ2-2,ASSLAASGIPTGELF
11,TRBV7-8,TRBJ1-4,ATARGGGEKLF
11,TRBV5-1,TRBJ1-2,ASSLGGEYGYT
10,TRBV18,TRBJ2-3,ASSAPGTVPY
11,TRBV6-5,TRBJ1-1,ASRRTVNTEAF
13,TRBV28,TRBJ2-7,ASSLRLAGVYEQY
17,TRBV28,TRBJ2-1,ASSFGTSGRAINFHEQF
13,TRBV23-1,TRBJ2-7,ASSHRQGSSYEQY